The 21 T cell receptor beta chains listed next were all sequenced from one sample in a study of T-cell memory formation after mild COVID-19. TCRdb used MiXCR to reprocess the 5' RACE reads, holding one entry per CDR3 protein. The table has around 200,000 distinct CDR3 sequences, about 21% seen once; the top ten hold under 30%. Sequenced sample: PBMCs or a T cell subset sorted from them (not recorded which). These receptors all stem from an adult woman who had mild COVID-19 (a few samples of this study predate the infection). Cell type and time point are not known.

The CDR3 nucleotides read TGTGCCAGCAGCTTACCTCCGGGACTAGCGGGGGAGGCACCCGAGACCCAGTACTTC. It is translated as CASSLPPGLAGEAPETQYF. V gene TRBV7-9 combines with J gene TRBJ2-5, with 14 bases fitting TRBD2. This CDR3 comprises 19 residues. The junction had 13 bases not matched to a gene; V was cut back by 2 bases and J by 5 bases. CDR1 and CDR2 from the germline V gene are SEHNR and FQNEAQ (reference sequence).

This clonotype was counted between two and nine times. The chain links TRBV20-1 to TRBJ1-1; the D gene is possibly TRBD1 (5 bases). The CDR3 is made up of 14 amino acids. Germline lookup yields CDR1 DFQATT and CDR2 SNEGSKA (reference sequence). Between the trimmed V and J ends, which lost 4 bases and 0 bases, there was a span of 12 bases. The CDR3 reads CSATRDDMNTEAFF. DNA for the CDR3: TGCAGTGCTACGCGGGACGACATGAACACTGAAGCTTTCTTT.

The V gene is TRBV12-3 or TRBV12-4, the J gene TRBJ1-5; the D gene is possibly TRBD1 (6 bases). The CDR3 consists of 15 residues. The V gene lost 5 bases and the J gene lost 6 bases, with 17 bases spanning the gap. The CDR3 loop reads CASSLSTGSSQPQHF. CDR3 bases: TGTGCCAGCAGTCTGAGCACAGGGTCTAGTCAGCCCCAGCATTTT.

V is TRBV7-9 and J is TRBJ2-5; D tentatively reads TRBD1 or TRBD2 (5 bases each). The CDR3 runs to 16 residues. V was trimmed by 5 bases and J by 4 bases, leaving 20 bases between them. Per the germline V gene, CDR1 is SEHNR and CDR2 is FQNEAQ (reference sequence). The CDR3 sequence is CASSPPAGTSAETQYF. In DNA form, the CDR3 reads TGTGCCAGCAGCCCACCCGCAGGGACCTCCGCAGAGACCCAGTACTTC.

The chain is built from TRBV2 and TRBJ1-2; D remains ambiguous. The CDR3 runs 15 residues. V shed 2 bases and J shed 0 bases, with 10 bases lying between them. CDR1 and CDR2 from the germline V gene are SNHLY and FYNNEI. CDR3 sequence: CASSEWLATNYGYTF. The DNA of the CDR3 is TGTGCCAGCAGTGAATGGCTAGCAACTAACTATGGCTACACCTTC.

This chain links TRBV5-1 with TRBJ2-1; possibly TRBD2 for D (6 bases). V lost 0 bases and J lost 10, with 11 bases in between. Germline CDR1 reads SGHRS; CDR2 reads YFSETQ. The CDR3 spans 13 residues. CDR3 bases: TGCGCCAGCAGCTTGGTGGTAGCGGACGAGCAGTTCTTC. As protein: CASSLVVADEQFF.

The chain couples TRBV4-3 to TRBJ1-2; D unclear. Germline loops: CDR1 LGHNA, CDR2 YSLEER. V lost 1 base and J 8 bases, leaving 14 bases between the germline ends. The CDR3 is made up of 14 amino acids. CDR3 DNA sequence: TGCGCCAGCAGCCAAGTTAACGCCCTAGACGGCTACACCTTC. Its translation: CASSQVNALDGYTF.

The gene calls are TRBV7-9 and TRBJ2-1; D remains unclear. Trimming took 0 bases from V and 9 from J, leaving 12 bases between them. This CDR3 comprises 14 residues. CDR1 is SEHNR, CDR2 FQNEAQ, per germline (reference sequence). The CDR3 DNA is TGTGCCAGCAGCTTAGCGAGTCGGCCGGCTGAGCAGTTCTTC. It encodes CASSLASRPAEQFF.

The chain combines TRBV4-3 with TRBJ2-1, with TRBD2 matching over 8 bases. The V segment lost 4 bases and the J segment 0 bases; nucleotides outside the gene matches: 5. The CDR3 has 16 residues. Germline CDR1 LGHNA, CDR2 YSLEER. This chain's CDR3 is CASSRSGTSSYNEQFF. DNA for the CDR3: TGCGCCAGCAGCCGCAGCGGGACTAGCTCCTACAATGAGCAGTTCTTC.

This sequence joins TRBV7-9 and TRBJ2-7; 12 nucleotides agree with TRBD1. The J segment lost 2 bases and the V segment lost 4 bases, leaving 3 bases of the junction unmatched. CDR3 length: 15 residues. Germline-derived CDR1 and CDR2 are SEHNR and FQNEAQ (reference sequence). The DNA of the CDR3 is TGTGCCAGCAGCTCCGGGGACAGGGGGCCCTACGAGCAGTACTTC. Its protein is CASSSGDRGPYEQYF.

A few counts support this clonotype. This chain connects TRBV24-1 to TRBJ2-7; TRBD1 aligns across 9 bases. Germline V gene data show CDR1 as KGHDR and CDR2 as SFDVKD. V shed 9 bases and J 1 base; nucleotides not matched to a gene: 3. The CDR3 is 13 residues long. CDR3 residues: CATADRGSYEQYF. In DNA, the CDR3 is TGTGCCACCGCGGACAGGGGTTCCTACGAGCAGTACTTC.

This sequence joins TRBV29-1 and TRBJ2-7; TRBD1 or TRBD2 may be the D gene (6 bases each). CDR3 size: 17 residues. CDR1 and CDR2 (germline): SQVTM, ANQGSEA. The V end was cut by 2 bases, the J end by 2 bases, with 22 bases between. The CDR3 reads CSVERGEQGNRTYEQYV. CDR3 in DNA: TGCAGCGTTGAAAGGGGGGAACAGGGTAATAGGACCTACGAGCAGTACGTC.

This clonotype was observed a handful of times. The chain employs TRBV19 and TRBJ2-1; perhaps TRBD2 as D (6 bases). The V end lost 7 bases, the J end lost 0 bases, and 13 bases lay between the germline ends. CDR3 size: 15 residues. Germline V gene sequence: CDR1 LNHDA, CDR2 SQIVND (reference sequence). The CDR3 DNA is TGTGCCAGTACCATGGCGGGGAGCTCCTACAATGAGCAGTTCTTC. This gives the protein CASTMAGSSYNEQFF.

V and J are TRBV12-3 or TRBV12-4 and TRBJ2-7; 11 positions agree with TRBD2. The CDR3 runs 15 residues. J lost 4 bases, V lost 5 bases, and 7 bases had no gene match. CDR3 nucleotides: TGTGCCAGCAGTACACCTGGGACTAGCGGATACGAGCAGTACTTC. This gives the protein CASSTPGTSGYEQYF.

The V gene is TRBV13, the J gene TRBJ2-3; TRBD2 might be the D (5 bases). The CDR3 length is 14 residues. Germline V gene sequence: CDR1 PRHDT, CDR2 FYEKMQ (reference sequence). Deletions cut 0 bases from V and 4 bases from J, with 8 bases between. CDR3 amino acids: CASSLGLDADTQYF. The CDR3 DNA follows: TGTGCCAGCAGCTTAGGACTAGACGCAGATACGCAGTATTTT.

The rearrangement joins TRBV11-3 to TRBJ2-5; perhaps TRBD2 as D (5 bases). Per the germline V gene, CDR1 is SGHNT and CDR2 is YENEEA. The CDR3 spans 15 residues. V dropped 4 bases and J dropped 2 bases, with 14 bases sitting between them. The CDR3 DNA reads as TGTGCCAGCAGCTCGGATCCGGGGTTACAAGAGACCCAGTACTTC. It specifies CASSSDPGLQETQYF.

This chain joins TRBV21-1 and TRBJ2-3; the table names TRBD2, a call not compared with the DNA. TRBV21-1 is termed a pseudogene. The CDR3 covers 17 residues. CDR3 protein: CASTFSLAGDPTDTQYF. The CDR3 DNA sequence: TGTGCCAGCACCTTTTCACTAGCGGGGGACCCCACAGATACGCAGTATTTT.

This clonotype was seen a few times. The gene calls are TRBV5-1 and TRBJ2-3; 11 bases map to TRBD2. The CDR3 is 17 amino acids. V lost 2 bases to trimming and J lost 0 bases; unmatched junction nucleotides: 5. Germline CDR1 SGHRS, CDR2 YFSETQ. CDR3 residues: CASSLDLAGGSTDTQYF. CDR3 sequence (DNA): TGCGCCAGCAGCTTAGACCTAGCGGGGGGAAGCACAGATACGCAGTATTTT. The full variable domain, its missing parts supplied by reference TRBV5-1 and TRBJ2-3, is KAGVTQTPRYLIKTRGQQVTLSCSPISGHRSVSWYQQTPGQGLQFLFEYFSETQRNKGNFPGRFSGRQFSNSRSEMNVSTLELGDSALYLCASSLDLAGGSTDTQYFGPGTRLTVL.

This clonotype was counted a few times. The chain carries TRBV5-1 and TRBJ2-7; TRBD1 aligns across 7 bases. The CDR3 has 13 residues. The germline CDR1 and CDR2 sequences are SGHRS and YFSETQ. The J segment lost 6 bases and the V segment lost 4 bases, leaving 7 bases of the junction unmatched. CDR3: CASSLGQVVEQYF. As DNA, the CDR3 is TGCGCCAGCAGCCTCGGACAGGTCGTCGAGCAGTACTTC. Using reference TRBV5-1 and TRBJ2-7 for the parts outside the CDR3, the full variable domain is KAGVTQTPRYLIKTRGQQVTLSCSPISGHRSVSWYQQTPGQGLQFLFEYFSETQRNKGNFPGRFSGRQFSNSRSEMNVSTLELGDSALYLCASSLGQVVEQYFGPGTRLTVT.

This clonotype has a handful of counts. This chain joins TRBV4-2 and TRBJ1-1; D not resolved. Trimming removed 0 bases at V and 4 bases at J, with 6 bases between. The germline CDR1 and CDR2 sequences are LGHNA and YNFKEQ. The CDR3 covers 13 residues. CDR3 DNA: TGTGCCAGCAGCCAAGATGTAGGCACTGAAGCTTTCTTT. Amino acid sequence: CASSQDVGTEAFF.

This clonotype was detected only a few times. The rearrangement links TRBV7-6 to TRBJ1-2; a possible D gene is TRBD1 (6 bases). Germline CDR1 is SGHVS and CDR2 is FNYEAQ. The CDR3 loop spans 15 amino acids. Trimming removed 5 bases at V and 4 bases at J, with 17 bases between. Written as DNA, the CDR3 is TGTGCCAGCAGCGCGCGGGGCAGGGGTGGCTATGGCTACACCTTC. Its translation: CASSARGRGGYGYTF.